This T cell receptor (beta chain) was found in a study of cytomegalovirus exposure and HLA in healthy donors. As for the study in general: A prior study identified some 100 million unique TCR beta sequences from roughly 170 million T cells.

CDR1 is SGHTA, CDR2 FQGTGA, per germline. Unmatched junction bases numbered 9, after V lost 7 bases and J lost 5 bases. This CDR3 has 15 residues. Researchers ran the PCR with 60 Vbeta and 13 Jbeta primers. Measured with immunoSEQ multiplex PCR; TCRdb has only the in-frame clones, and not every one. The data show approximately 140,000 clones, about 86% seen once. The chain recombines TRBV7-3 with TRBJ2-5; 11 nucleotides agree with TRBD1. The sample taken for sequencing was PBMCs. The receptor comes from a man between 18 and 29 years old in good health and CMV-seronegative. The CDR3 here is CASTTTGQGGETQYF. CDR3 nucleotide sequence: TGTGCCAGCACCACGACGGGACAGGGGGGGGAGACCCAGTACTTC.